This T cell receptor (beta chain) was identified during a study of breast tumors, draining lymph nodes, adjacent tissues. In its sample, this clonotype was seen many times. TCRdb used MiXCR to reprocess the multiplex PCR reads, holding one entry per CDR3 protein. The sample has about 14,000 distinct CDR3 sequences, 50% to 70% seen once. The J segment lost 4 bases and the V segment lost 6 bases, leaving 13 bases of the junction unmatched. This CDR3 comprises 17 residues. The specimen was tumor-adjacent breast tissue. The receptor comes from a female donor with breast cancer. Some clones in this sample may be carry-over from other donors' samples. J is TRBJ2-1 and V is TRBV12-3 or TRBV12-4; 9 nucleotides match TRBD1. The CDR3 reads CASSLRSGTGPYNEQFF. The CDR3 coding sequence is TGTGCCAGCAGCTTACGCTCCGGGACAGGGCCTTACAATGAGCAGTTCTTC.